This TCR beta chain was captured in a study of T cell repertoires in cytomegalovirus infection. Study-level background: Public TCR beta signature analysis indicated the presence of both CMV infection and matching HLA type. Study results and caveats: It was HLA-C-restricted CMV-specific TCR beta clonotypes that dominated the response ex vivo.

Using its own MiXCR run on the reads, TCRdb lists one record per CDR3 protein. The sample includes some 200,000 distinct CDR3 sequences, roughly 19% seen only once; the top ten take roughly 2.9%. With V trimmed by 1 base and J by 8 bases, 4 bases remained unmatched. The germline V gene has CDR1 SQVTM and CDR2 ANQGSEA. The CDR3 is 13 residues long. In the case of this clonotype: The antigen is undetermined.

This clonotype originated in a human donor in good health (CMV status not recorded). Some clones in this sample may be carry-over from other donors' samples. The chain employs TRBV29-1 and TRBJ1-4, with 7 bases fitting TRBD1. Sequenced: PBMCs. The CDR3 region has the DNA TGCAGCGTTGAAGGGTCAGGGGGGGAAAAACTGTTTTTT. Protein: CSVEGSGGEKLFF. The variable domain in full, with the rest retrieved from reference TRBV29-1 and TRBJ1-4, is SAVISQKPSRDICQRGTSLTIQCQVDSQVTMMFWYRQQPGQSLTLIATANQGSEATYESGFVIDKFPISRPNLTFSTLTVSNMSPEDSSIYLCSVEGSGGEKLFFGSGTQLSVL.